This TCR beta chain was retrieved from a study of blood T cell repertoires in COVID-19. The table came from immunoSEQ multiplex PCR; TCRdb's copy has only in-frame clones and leaves some out. The data show under 250,000 clones, about 83% seen once. V lost 0 bases, J lost 5 bases, and 7 bases stayed unmatched. CDR1 and CDR2 (germline): MNHEY, SVGAGI. This CDR3 spans 16 amino acids. This clonotype was sampled from a woman of 80 years or more with COVID-19, enrolled during active disease. Sequenced input: peripheral blood. V is TRBV6-5 and J is TRBJ2-5; TRBD2 agrees at 9 bases. CDR3 protein: CASSYSNSGGGETQYF. As DNA, the CDR3 is TGTGCCAGCAGTTACTCTAATAGCGGGGGTGGGGAGACCCAGTACTTC.